This T cell receptor (beta chain) was retrieved from a study of response to subunit inactivated influenza vaccine. V dropped 0 bases and J dropped 2; count of bases not matched to a gene: 3. Germline CDR1 ENHRY, CDR2 SYGVKD. The CDR3 extends over 16 amino acids. TCRdb processed the RT-PCR reads anew with MiXCR; each CDR3 protein has one entry. The table includes approximately 700,000 distinct CDR3 sequences, 11% to 15% detected once. The clonotype originates from a man between 50 and 59 years old who received an inactivated influenza vaccine. The material was PBMCs from blood, obtained around 15 days before vaccination. The chain uses TRBV10-3 and TRBJ2-1, with 8 bases matching TRBD1. The CDR3 DNA reads TGTGCCATCAGTGAGTCTTGGACAGGGACCTACAATGAGCAGTTCTTC. Protein product: CAISESWTGTYNEQFF.